What follows are 25 T cell receptor beta chains derived from one specimen sequenced in a study of blood T cell repertoires in COVID-19. Here immunoSEQ multiplex PCR was the method, and the copy in TCRdb shows in-frame clones only, minus some. Of roughly 80,000 clones listed, about 80% are singletons. The sample was peripheral blood. The receptors shown here come from a human donor in a cohort sampled during active COVID-19.

The chain joins TRBV12-5 to TRBJ2-7; no definite D call. In germline, CDR1 is LGHNT, CDR2 FRNRAP. V was shortened by 0 bases and J by 1 base, with 10 bases between the two germline ends. The CDR3 contains 15 residues. The CDR3 nucleotides read TGTGCTAGTGGTTTGGTACTATCTGAGTCCTACGAGCAGTACTTC. This codes for CASGLVLSESYEQYF.

This clone has a single count. The gene calls are TRBV5-4 and TRBJ1-1; perhaps TRBD1 as D (5 bases). Germline V gene lookup returns CDR1 SGHNT and CDR2 YYREEE (reference sequence). The germline V and J ends were trimmed by 0 bases and 1 base, with 7 bases remaining between them. There are 14 residues in the CDR3. The CDR3 sequence is CASSLGQRNTEAFF. The CDR3 nucleotides read TGTGCCAGCAGCTTGGGACAGAGGAACACTGAAGCTTTCTTT.

This clone has only one observation. Here the CDR3 reads CASSHREGYGYTF. DNA for the CDR3: TGCGCCAGCAGTCACAGGGAGGGCTATGGCTACACCTTC. The chain uses TRBV5-1 and TRBJ1-2; TRBD1 might be the D (6 bases). This CDR3 is built from 13 residues. Deletions cut 5 bases from V and 4 bases from J, with 12 bases between. Germline V lookup: CDR1 SGHRS, CDR2 YFSETQ.

This clone is categorized as medium-sized (0.01 to 0.1%). The chain couples TRBV5-1 to TRBJ2-5, with 7 nucleotides matching TRBD1. Trimming removed 0 bases from V and 1 base from J; junction bases left unmatched: 6. The V gene's germline CDR1 is SGHRS and CDR2 YFSETQ. The CDR3 has 16 residues. The CDR3 spells CASSLASDRSQETQYF. The CDR3 region has the DNA TGCGCCAGCAGCTTGGCCTCGGACAGGAGCCAAGAGACCCAGTACTTC. The variable domain in full, completed from reference TRBV5-1 and TRBJ2-5, reads KAGVTQTPRYLIKTRGQQVTLSCSPISGHRSVSWYQQTPGQGLQFLFEYFSETQRNKGNFPGRFSGRQFSNSRSEMNVSTLELGDSALYLCASSLASDRSQETQYFGPGTRLLVL.

This sequence joins TRBV30 and TRBJ1-1, with 8 bases that match TRBD1. V lost 4 bases to trimming and J lost 3 bases; unmatched junction nucleotides: 4. CDR1 and CDR2 from the germline V gene are GTSNPN and SVGIG (reference sequence). The CDR3 totals 13 residues. This CDR3 reads CAWIRGQDTEAFF. In DNA, the CDR3 is TGTGCCTGGATCAGGGGGCAAGACACTGAAGCTTTCTTT.

This clone was found a few times. J is TRBJ2-1 and V is TRBV4-1; no definite D call. The CDR3 is 16 amino acids. Germline V lookup: CDR1 MGHRA, CDR2 YSYEKL. V lost 1 base and J lost 2, with 12 bases in between. The chain's CDR3 is CASSQVDLFTYNEQFF. Written as DNA, the CDR3 is TGCGCCAGCAGCCAAGTTGACTTATTCACCTACAATGAGCAGTTCTTC.

The chain recombines TRBV11-3 with TRBJ2-7; 9 bases agree with TRBD1. With V trimmed by 8 bases and J by 5 bases, 13 bases remained unmatched. This CDR3 is built from 15 residues. From germline, CDR1 is SGHNT and CDR2 YENEEA. The CDR3 loop reads CASAVDGDREDEQYF. In nucleotides, the CDR3 is TGTGCCAGCGCTGTGGACGGGGACAGGGAGGACGAGCAGTACTTC.

This chain connects TRBV5-1 to TRBJ2-1, with TRBD2 matching 9 bases. With V trimmed by 4 bases and J by 0 bases, 5 bases remained unmatched. The CDR3 length is 16 residues. CDR1 SGHRS and CDR2 YFSETQ come from the germline V gene. This CDR3 reads CASSAGGVSSYNEQFF. The CDR3 DNA reads as TGCGCCAGCAGCGCGGGAGGGGTCAGCTCCTACAATGAGCAGTTCTTC.

The V gene is TRBV10-3, the J gene TRBJ2-2; D may be TRBD2 (5 bases). CDR3 length: 16 residues. The germline V gene encodes CDR1 ENHRY and CDR2 SYGVKD. The V end lost 7 bases, the J end lost 0 bases, and 15 bases lay between the germline ends. In nucleotides, the CDR3 is TGTGCCATCACCGACGGGCTAGCCGCGAACACCGGGGAGCTGTTTTTT. It is translated as CAITDGLAANTGELFF.

Remarks on this clone: This CDR3 is also generated by other DNA sequences in the sample. V is TRBV30 and J is TRBJ2-5; 8 bases match TRBD1. From germline, CDR1 is GTSNPN and CDR2 SVGIG (reference sequence). The J segment lost 5 bases and the V segment lost 1 base, leaving 0 bases of the junction unmatched. CDR3 length: 12 residues. CDR3 sequence reads: CAWSGQGETQYF. CDR3 nucleotide sequence: TGTGCCTGGAGTGGACAGGGGGAGACCCAGTACTTC.

J is TRBJ2-3 and V is TRBV4-1; D possibly corresponds to TRBD1 (5 bases). The CDR3 covers 16 residues. CDR1 and CDR2 (germline): MGHRA, YSYEKL. V was clipped by 4 bases and J by 1 base, with 15 bases between them. The CDR3 sequence: CASSREGEGGTDTQYF. The CDR3 bases are TGCGCCAGCAGCCGAGAAGGGGAAGGAGGCACAGATACGCAGTATTTT.

The V and J genes are TRBV2 and TRBJ2-3; 10 bases are shared with TRBD1. This CDR3 comprises 15 residues. With 7 bases clipped from V and 1 base from J, the junction kept 5 bases outside the gene matches. Germline assignment: CDR1 SNHLY and CDR2 FYNNEI. The DNA for the CDR3 is TGTGCCAGCATAGCCGGGACAGGGGGCACAGATACGCAGTATTTT. It yields the protein CASIAGTGGTDTQYF.

This chain joins TRBV28 and TRBJ2-2, with TRBD1 identical over 9 bases. CDR1 and CDR2 (germline): MDHEN, SYDVKM. The CDR3 loop spans 16 amino acids. Unmatched junction bases numbered 10, after V lost 7 bases and J lost 4 bases. The CDR3 DNA reads as TGTGCCAGCACCGAGAGGGACAGGGCTCCCACCGGGGAGCTGTTTTTT. Its translation is CASTERDRAPTGELFF.

This chain connects TRBV10-2 to TRBJ2-7, with D possibly TRBD2 on 7 matching bases. Trimming pared 8 bases from V and 2 bases from J, leaving 19 bases between. Germline V gene sequence: CDR1 WSHSY, CDR2 SAAADI. The CDR3 is 15 amino acids. CDR3 DNA sequence: TGCGCCAGCGGGGGAGGGGGGCGCGCCCCCTACGAGCAGTACTTC. Amino acid sequence: CASGGGGRAPYEQYF.

The chain employs TRBV19 and TRBJ2-1; 11 nucleotides line up with TRBD2. The CDR3 spans 17 residues. CDR1 is LNHDA, CDR2 SQIVND, per germline (reference sequence). The trim removed 5 bases at V and 3 bases at J, leaving 9 bases unmatched. CDR3 bases: TGTGCCAGTAGTTACGGGACTAGCGGATACCTCTACAATGAGCAGTTCTTC. Its protein is CASSYGTSGYLYNEQFF.

The J gene is TRBJ1-2, the V gene TRBV12-3 or TRBV12-4; 11 positions match TRBD1. The CDR3 is made up of 13 amino acids. With V trimmed by 6 bases and J by 7 bases, 4 bases remained unmatched. The CDR3: CASSDGTGGGYTF. The CDR3 DNA sequence: TGTGCCAGCAGCGACGGGACAGGGGGTGGCTACACCTTC.

This chain joins TRBV5-4 and TRBJ2-3; 8 bases agree with TRBD2. CDR1 and CDR2 from the germline V gene are SGHNT and YYREEE (reference sequence). This CDR3 comprises 15 residues. With V trimmed by 4 bases and J by 0 bases, 4 bases remained unmatched. The CDR3 DNA reads as TGTGCCAGCAGCCTGACTAGCGCGAGCACAGATACGCAGTATTTT. Translating it yields CASSLTSASTDTQYF.

The chain joins TRBV9 to TRBJ1-4, with D possibly being TRBD1 (6 bases). Trimming removed 3 bases at V and 6 bases at J, with 15 bases between. In germline, CDR1 is SGDLS, CDR2 YYNGEE. This CDR3 is built from 15 residues. The DNA for the CDR3 is TGTGCCAGCAGCGCACAGGGTAATGAGGATGAAAAACTGTTTTTT. It is translated as CASSAQGNEDEKLFF.

The chain couples TRBV7-3 to TRBJ2-7; TRBD1 matches at 10 bases. This CDR3 is 14 amino acids long. Losses at the gene ends were 5 bases for V and 5 bases for J; bases not matched to a gene: 6. Germline V gene lookup returns CDR1 SGHTA and CDR2 FQGTGA. CDR3 sequence: CASSRDRGADEQYF. The CDR3 DNA reads TGTGCCAGCAGCCGGGACAGGGGCGCGGACGAGCAGTACTTC.

This sequence joins TRBV7-3 and TRBJ2-5; TRBD1 might be the D (5 bases). V lost 4 bases to trimming and J lost 5 bases, with 5 bases between them. The CDR3 runs 11 residues. Germline CDR1 reads SGHTA; CDR2 reads FQGTGA. The CDR3 is CASSSGETQYF. The CDR3 nucleotides are TGTGCCAGCAGCTCAGGGGAGACCCAGTACTTC.

V is TRBV4-2 and J is TRBJ2-5; 9 bases line up with TRBD1. Trimming took 0 bases from V and 3 from J; bases not matched to a gene: 5. There are 16 residues in the CDR3. CDR1 is LGHNA, CDR2 YNFKEQ, per germline. The CDR3 sequence is CASSQDQQGAEETQYF. The DNA for the CDR3 is TGTGCCAGCAGCCAAGATCAACAGGGGGCGGAAGAGACCCAGTACTTC.

J is TRBJ2-2 and V is TRBV9, with 8 nucleotides matching TRBD2. The CDR3 spans 16 residues. The V segment lost 4 bases and the J segment 4 bases; nucleotides outside the gene matches: 9. Germline values: CDR1 SGDLS, CDR2 YYNGEE. The CDR3 region is CASSLDSGRGTGELFF. The CDR3 nucleotides are TGTGCCAGCAGCCTAGACAGCGGGAGAGGCACCGGGGAGCTGTTTTTT.

The rearrangement links TRBV27 to TRBJ1-1, with 10 positions matching TRBD1. Trimming removed 3 bases from V and 11 bases from J; junction bases left unmatched: 6. Per the germline V gene, CDR1 is MNHEY and CDR2 is SMNVEV (reference sequence). The CDR3 has 13 residues. Written as DNA, the CDR3 is TGTGCCAGCAGTTTTGGGGACAGGGGTTTGGCTTTCTTT. Translation gives CASSFGDRGLAFF.

The V gene is TRBV18, the J gene TRBJ2-7; D may be TRBD2 (5 bases). V lost 1 base, J lost 6 bases, and 13 bases lay in between. The CDR3 is 14 residues long. CDR1 and CDR2 (germline): KGHSH, LQKENI. CDR3 sequence (DNA): TGTGCCAGCTCACCACAATCGAAAGGGAGCGAGCAGTACTTC. This encodes CASSPQSKGSEQYF.

The sample holds one count of this clone. The chain links TRBV7-2 to TRBJ1-4; D is uncertain. V was clipped by 2 bases and J by 8 bases, with 9 bases between them. The CDR3 is 13 amino acids. Germline lookup yields CDR1 SGHTA and CDR2 FQGNSA. CDR3 protein: CASSLRTGEKLFF. Here the CDR3 DNA reads TGTGCCAGCAGCTTAAGGACGGGAGAAAAACTGTTTTTT.